One sample yielded the 10 T cell receptor beta chains listed below, sequenced in a study of T cell responses to AZD1222 COVID-19 vaccine. Sequencing was performed with immunoSEQ multiplex PCR; in TCRdb, only in-frame clones are kept and a portion is missing. Among approximately 100,000 clones listed, roughly nine tenths were seen once. Sequencing was performed on peripheral blood, taken on day 0 of AZD1222 vaccination. Source of these receptors: an adult in good health.

The V gene is TRBV9, the J gene TRBJ1-3; maybe TRBD1 (5 bases). The CDR3 length is 17 residues. V was cut by 0 bases and J by 0 bases, with 13 bases left in between. Looked up from germline, CDR1 is SGDLS and CDR2 is YYNGEE. CDR3 nucleotides: TGTGCCAGCAGCGTAGAATTGGAGGGGACCTCTGGAAACACCATATATTTT. Amino acids: CASSVELEGTSGNTIYF.

The chain uses TRBV10-1 and TRBJ2-5; no reliable D call. V lost 8 bases, J lost 2 bases, and 9 bases lay in between. CDR3 length equals 12 residues. The germline V gene encodes CDR1 WNHNN and CDR2 SYGVQD (reference sequence). The CDR3 sequence: CASPWRQETQYF. The CDR3 DNA reads as TGCGCCAGCCCTTGGAGACAAGAGACCCAGTACTTC.

The chain is built from TRBV2 and TRBJ1-2; D ambiguous. Germline assignment: CDR1 SNHLY and CDR2 FYNNEI. Between the trimmed V and J ends, which lost 2 bases and 3 bases, there was a span of 13 bases. The CDR3 contains 15 residues. CDR3 sequence reads: CASSELVTKDYGYTF. The CDR3 DNA sequence: TGTGCCAGCAGTGAATTGGTCACTAAGGACTATGGCTACACCTTC.

V gene TRBV7-9 combines with J gene TRBJ1-2; D gene ambiguous. The germline V gene encodes CDR1 SEHNR and CDR2 FQNEAQ (reference sequence). This CDR3 contains 13 residues. V was shortened by 2 bases and J by 5 bases, with 9 bases between the two germline ends. The CDR3 reads CASSLSDSYGYTF. CDR3 in DNA: TGTGCCAGCAGCTTATCAGACTCGTATGGCTACACCTTC.

The J gene is TRBJ1-1, the V gene TRBV7-3, with TRBD1 as a possible D gene (6 bases). Per germline, CDR1 SGHTA and CDR2 FQGTGA. The CDR3 sequence is 13 residues long. V was cut by 4 bases and J by 4 bases, with 10 bases left in between. CDR3 sequence reads: CASSYRVRTEAFF. In DNA form, the CDR3 reads TGTGCCAGCAGCTACAGGGTTCGCACTGAAGCTTTCTTT.

This chain joins TRBV11-2 and TRBJ2-2; 7 positions agree with TRBD1. V was pared by 4 bases and J by 2 bases, with 4 bases of the junction left unmatched. Germline V gene lookup returns CDR1 SGHAT and CDR2 FQNNGV. CDR3 size: 15 residues. CDR3 amino acids: CASSYGTVNTGELFF. The CDR3 DNA is TGTGCCAGCAGCTACGGGACAGTAAACACCGGGGAGCTGTTTTTT.

J is TRBJ2-5 and V is TRBV7-2; tentative D call: TRBD2 (5 bases). Between the trimmed V and J ends, which lost 0 bases and 2 bases, there was a span of 16 bases. Germline loops: CDR1 SGHTA, CDR2 FQGNSA. The CDR3 is made up of 17 amino acids. DNA for the CDR3: TGTGCCAGCAGCTTAGCGCGATTGGGCCCGGGGCAAGAGACCCAGTACTTC. It yields the protein CASSLARLGPGQETQYF.

Written as DNA, the CDR3 is TGCAGTGCTAGTCGGGGGTCGGGGTCCTACGAGCAGTACTTC. Its protein is CSASRGSGSYEQYF. The chain joins TRBV20-1 to TRBJ2-7; D is possibly TRBD2 (6 bases). Between the trimmed V and J ends, which lost 3 bases and 1 base, there was a span of 13 bases. This CDR3 spans 14 amino acids. From germline, CDR1 is DFQATT and CDR2 SNEGSKA (reference sequence).

The rearrangement links TRBV6-2 or TRBV6-3 to TRBJ1-2; D call uncertain. The germline V gene has CDR1 MNHEY and CDR2 SVGEGT. Trimming took off 0 bases at V and 2 bases at J, with 7 bases between the two ends. The CDR3 is 14 residues long. CDR3 sequence: CASSYSEINYGYTF. The CDR3 DNA is TGTGCCAGCAGTTACTCCGAGATAAACTATGGCTACACCTTC.

CDR3 loop: CASSQREIGLNGYTF. CDR3 in DNA: TGTGCCAGCAGCCAAAGGGAAATCGGGCTGAATGGCTACACCTTC. The rearrangement links TRBV3-1 (or the pseudogene TRBV3-2) to TRBJ1-2; D not resolved. The V end lost 2 bases, the J end lost 6 bases, and 16 bases lay between the germline ends. Germline-derived CDR1 and CDR2 are LGHDT and YNNKEL (reference sequence). The CDR3 has 15 amino acids.